This TCR beta chain derives from a study of Graves' ophthalmopathy and Graves' hyperthyroidism. About this clonotype: The antigen is unknown.

Study-level findings and limits: Most thyroid-expanded clonotypes exceeding 0.001 frequency were also found in blood.

Using RNA transcripts, the TCR beta CDR3 regions were amplified. First-round RT-PCR relied on HTBI primers, and a second-round multiplex PCR came next. TCRdb ran MiXCR on the multiplex PCR reads and lists one entry per CDR3 protein. In the table there are approximately 700,000 distinct CDR3 sequences, 35% to 50% of which are singletons. This CDR3 has 11 amino acids. CDR1 and CDR2 from the germline V gene are SQVTM and ANQGSEA. The J segment lost 10 bases and the V segment lost 5 bases, leaving 5 bases of the junction unmatched. J is TRBJ1-2 and V is TRBV29-1; 9 nucleotides match TRBD1. The source is an adult man with Graves' ophthalmopathy. The sample taken for sequencing was peripheral blood. Written as DNA, the CDR3 is TGCAGCGTTTACGACAGGGGGGCCTACACCTTC. Its protein is CSVYDRGAYTF. Supplemented by reference TRBV29-1 and TRBJ1-2, the full variable domain reads SAVISQKPSRDICQRGTSLTIQCQVDSQVTMMFWYRQQPGQSLTLIATANQGSEATYESGFVIDKFPISRPNLTFSTLTVSNMSPEDSSIYLCSVYDRGAYTFGSGTRLTVV.